The 32 T cell receptor beta chains listed next were all sequenced from one sample in a study of T cell repertoires in cytomegalovirus infection. From the reads, TCRdb called clonotypes with MiXCR, one entry per CDR3 protein. This table has hundreds of thousands of distinct CDR3 sequences, roughly 26% appearing once. Source material: CD8+ T cells from PBMCs. These receptors all come from a human donor in good health (CMV status not recorded). Some clones in this sample may be carry-over from other donors' samples.

The chain carries TRBV20-1 and TRBJ2-7; 8 bases map to TRBD1. Germline CDR1 and CDR2: DFQATT and SNEGSKA (reference sequence). This CDR3 is 15 amino acids long. V was clipped by 4 bases and J by 4 bases; unmatched bases: 12. The CDR3 spells CSATTLLDRVYEQYF. The CDR3 nucleotides read TGCAGTGCTACCACCCTCCTGGACAGGGTATACGAGCAGTACTTC.

The chain couples TRBV28 to TRBJ2-2; maybe TRBD2 (5 bases). The germline V gene has CDR1 MDHEN and CDR2 SYDVKM. This CDR3 has 20 residues. V lost 3 bases to trimming and J lost 1 base, with 24 bases between them. The CDR3: CASSFGMASWGVGNTGELFF. CDR3 nucleotides: TGTGCCAGCAGTTTCGGGATGGCGAGTTGGGGAGTGGGGAACACCGGGGAGCTGTTTTTT.

In this sample, this clonotype turned up a few times. This chain uses TRBV6-2 or TRBV6-3 with TRBJ1-6; D uncertain. The CDR3 length is 15 residues. Trimming removed 4 bases at V and 7 bases at J, with 14 bases between. Germline assignment: CDR1 MNHEY and CDR2 SVGEGT. CDR3 nucleotide sequence: TGTGCCAGCAGTTCGACCGGTCCTGCCAATTCACCCCTCCACTTT. Protein sequence: CASSSTGPANSPLHF.

The V gene is TRBV4-1, the J gene TRBJ2-1; D call uncertain. Germline assignment: CDR1 MGHRA and CDR2 YSYEKL. The CDR3 sequence is 13 residues long. Trimming pared 3 bases from V and 11 bases from J, leaving 14 bases between. The CDR3 coding sequence is TGCGCCAGCAGCCACCCCATGGTCCTACAGCAGTTCTTC. Encoded protein: CASSHPMVLQQFF.

This clonotype was counted many times. The chain combines TRBV20-1 with TRBJ1-1; possible D gene TRBD1, 6 bases. The V gene lost 5 bases and the J gene lost 1 base, with 17 bases spanning the gap. This CDR3 has 15 residues. The V gene's germline CDR1 is DFQATT and CDR2 SNEGSKA (reference sequence). The CDR3 DNA is TGCAGTGCTGAACCCCGAAGACAGGCGAACACTGAAGCTTTCTTT. It yields the protein CSAEPRRQANTEAFF.

This rearrangement joins TRBV6-5 to TRBJ1-2; 7 nucleotides match TRBD1. Per germline, CDR1 MNHEY and CDR2 SVGAGI. The CDR3 loop spans 15 amino acids. Trimming took 7 bases from V and 3 from J; bases not matched to a gene: 11. The CDR3 reads CASTFTGEDYYGYTF. Here the CDR3 DNA reads TGTGCCAGCACCTTTACAGGGGAGGACTACTATGGCTACACCTTC.

This clonotype was detected a few times. The chain is built from TRBV20-1 and TRBJ1-1; 7 bases map to TRBD1. V lost 6 bases and J lost 7; bases outside the gene matches: 11. The CDR3 contains 13 residues. Germline CDR1 DFQATT, CDR2 SNEGSKA (reference sequence). The CDR3, as DNA: TGCAGTGCGGAGGGGACAGACAGGGATGAAGCTTTCTTT. Translation gives CSAEGTDRDEAFF.

This clonotype appeared a few times. V gene TRBV20-1 combines with J gene TRBJ2-5, with a weak D call TRBD1 (6 bases). Germline V lookup: CDR1 DFQATT, CDR2 SNEGSKA (reference sequence). The length of the CDR3 is 14 residues. V dropped 0 bases and J dropped 4 bases, with 12 bases sitting between them. CDR3 DNA sequence: TGCAGTGCTAGAGATCGTGACAGGCGAGAGACCCAGTACTTC. Protein: CSARDRDRRETQYF.

The chain combines TRBV14 with TRBJ1-2; D remains unclear. CDR1 and CDR2 (germline): SGHDN, FVKESK. This CDR3 contains 16 residues. The V gene lost 4 bases and the J gene lost 2 bases, with 17 bases spanning the gap. CDR3 nucleotide sequence: TGTGCCAGCAGCCCACTCCTACTGGACTTGAACTATGGCTACACCTTC. Residues: CASSPLLLDLNYGYTF.

At least ten counts were recorded for this clonotype. The chain joins TRBV12-3 or TRBV12-4 to TRBJ1-1; D gene uncertain. Trimming took 4 bases from V and 0 from J, leaving 9 bases between them. The CDR3 contains 14 residues. The CDR3 loop is CASSWATMNTEAFF. CDR3 DNA: TGTGCCAGCAGTTGGGCCACCATGAACACTGAAGCTTTCTTT.

This clonotype has just a few counts. The rearrangement uses TRBV28 and TRBJ2-3, with D unresolved. CDR3 size: 13 residues. Germline CDR1 is MDHEN and CDR2 is SYDVKM. The V end lost 8 bases, the J end lost 2 bases, and 11 bases lay between the germline ends. CDR3 coding DNA: TGTGCCAGCCGTGGGGTGAACACAGATACGCAGTATTTT. Translation: CASRGVNTDTQYF.

With respect to this clonotype: It may be a read error: a sequence one base away is much more abundant. V is TRBV7-2 and J is TRBJ1-1; D is perhaps TRBD1 (5 bases). V lost 5 bases and J lost 7, with 20 bases in between. CDR3 length: 15 amino acids. The V gene's germline CDR1 is SGHTA and CDR2 FQGNSA. CDR3 in DNA: TGTGCCAGCAGCACACGGGCCAGCGGGGCGGGTGAAGCTTTCTTT. Its translation: CASSTRASGAGEAFF.

The rearrangement uses TRBV11-2 and TRBJ2-1, with D hard to call. CDR3 size: 14 residues. Germline CDR1 is SGHAT and CDR2 is FQNNGV. V was cut by 5 bases and J by 3 bases, with 11 bases left in between. The CDR3 loop reads CASSVQPVYNEQFF. CDR3 DNA: TGTGCCAGCAGCGTCCAACCTGTCTACAATGAGCAGTTCTTC.

This clonotype was seen ten or more times. V is TRBV7-6 and J is TRBJ2-7; D is possibly TRBD2 (6 bases). This CDR3 contains 15 residues. The germline V and J ends were trimmed by 1 base and 2 bases, with 12 bases remaining between them. Per the germline V gene, CDR1 is SGHVS and CDR2 is FNYEAQ. The CDR3 nucleotides read TGTGCCAGCAGCTTAGGCGGGATCGCCCCCTACGAGCAGTACTTC. Translation: CASSLGGIAPYEQYF.

CDR3 DNA: TGTGCCAGCAGCTTAGGCCGGACTCAGGGCACTGAAGCTTTCTTT. Its translation: CASSLGRTQGTEAFF. The J gene is TRBJ1-1, the V gene TRBV13; tentatively, D is TRBD1 (5 bases). Germline CDR1 PRHDT, CDR2 FYEKMQ (reference sequence). The CDR3 length is 15 residues. The germline V and J ends were trimmed by 0 bases and 4 bases, with 12 bases remaining between them.

The chain uses TRBV20-1 and TRBJ1-3; no definite D call. CDR3 length equals 11 residues. V lost 4 bases to trimming and J lost 8 bases, with 9 bases between them. CDR1 and CDR2 (germline): DFQATT, SNEGSKA (reference sequence). The CDR3 DNA reads as TGCAGTGCTACCCCCGGTGACACCATATATTTT. Translating gives CSATPGDTIYF.

The table lists this clonotype with many counts. This chain joins TRBV4-1 and TRBJ1-2; D ambiguous. The CDR3 spans 15 residues. The germline V and J ends were trimmed by 3 bases and 4 bases, with 15 bases remaining between them. Germline CDR1 MGHRA, CDR2 YSYEKL. This CDR3 is CASSHYGQASYGYTF. The DNA for the CDR3 is TGCGCCAGCAGCCACTACGGGCAGGCGAGCTATGGCTACACCTTC.

This clonotype has ten or more counts. The chain joins TRBV12-3 or TRBV12-4 to TRBJ2-7, with TRBD1 matching over 10 bases. With 3 bases clipped from V and 2 bases from J, the junction kept 13 bases outside the gene matches. The CDR3 contains 18 residues. The CDR3 spells CASSFIYPGQGTAYEQYF. The CDR3, as DNA: TGTGCCAGCAGTTTTATTTATCCGGGACAGGGGACGGCCTACGAGCAGTACTTC.

The J gene is TRBJ2-3, the V gene TRBV28, with D tentatively TRBD1 (6 bases). The CDR3 has 14 residues. Trimming pared 11 bases from V and 0 bases from J, leaving 15 bases between. Germline V gene data show CDR1 as MDHEN and CDR2 as SYDVKM. CDR3 region: CASGADSSTDTQYF. As DNA, the CDR3 is TGTGCCTCGGGCGCGGACAGCAGCACAGATACGCAGTATTTT.

The chain recombines TRBV7-9 with TRBJ1-1; D may be TRBD1 (6 bases). Germline CDR1 SEHNR, CDR2 FQNEAQ (reference sequence). The CDR3 totals 15 residues. V dropped 5 bases and J dropped 0 bases, with 13 bases sitting between them. For the CDR3, the DNA is TGTGCCAGCAGCCCCCGGACAGTCTTGAACACTGAAGCTTTCTTT. Translating it yields CASSPRTVLNTEAFF.

This clonotype was found a few times. The chain uses TRBV20-1 and TRBJ1-2, with a weak D call TRBD1 (6 bases). The CDR3 spans 15 residues. With 3 bases removed from V and 0 bases from J, the gap between germline ends came to 14 bases. Germline V CDR1 and CDR2: DFQATT, SNEGSKA (reference sequence). For the CDR3, the DNA is TGCAGTGCTAGGCAGCCGACAGGAGCTAACTATGGCTACACCTTC. As protein: CSARQPTGANYGYTF.

Note on this clonotype: Without the conserved terminal phenylalanine or tryptophan, this CDR3 likely stems from a read error. The DNA is omitted, as the CDR3 cannot be located on it reliably, and the CDR3 follows TCRdb's listing. The rearrangement links TRBV7-2 to TRBJ1-2; TRBD1, the table's D call, was not compared with the DNA. Germline V gene lookup returns CDR1 SGHTA and CDR2 FQGNSA. The CDR3 sequence runs 15 residues, both termini included. CDR3 region: CVSSFLQGSNYGYTC.

The V and J genes are TRBV7-9 and TRBJ2-2, with D possibly matching TRBD1 (5 bases). Germline V gives CDR1 SEHNR, CDR2 FQNEAQ (reference sequence). The length of the CDR3 is 14 residues. Trimming shortened V by 5 bases and J by 4 bases, and 11 bases separated the two germline ends. The chain's CDR3 is CASSARQITGELFF. The CDR3 bases are TGTGCCAGCAGCGCGAGACAGATCACCGGGGAGCTGTTTTTT.

V is TRBV7-9 and J is TRBJ1-2; D not resolved. Trimming cost V 4 bases and J 5 bases, with 11 bases left between them. The CDR3 runs 13 residues. Germline V gene lookup returns CDR1 SEHNR and CDR2 FQNEAQ (reference sequence). The CDR3 region has the DNA TGTGCCAGCAGCTACATGACCCAGTATGGCTACACCTTC. This sequence encodes CASSYMTQYGYTF.

The chain links TRBV5-1 to TRBJ1-1; 12 positions match TRBD1. The CDR3 length is 17 residues. Germline CDR1 reads SGHRS; CDR2 reads YFSETQ. V lost 4 bases to trimming and J lost 3 bases; unmatched junction nucleotides: 10. The chain's CDR3 is CASSTGTGGLLDTEAFF. The CDR3 DNA sequence: TGCGCCAGCAGCACCGGGACAGGGGGCTTATTGGACACTGAAGCTTTCTTT.

In this sample, this clonotype turned up a few times. The rearrangement uses TRBV28 and TRBJ2-7, with D perhaps being TRBD1 or TRBD2 (6 bases each). The germline gives CDR1 MDHEN, CDR2 SYDVKM. CDR3 size: 15 residues. The V end was cut by 3 bases, the J end by 3 bases, with 15 bases between. The CDR3 loop is CASSFLGGAGYEQYV. As DNA, the CDR3 is TGTGCCAGCAGTTTTCTGGGGGGCGCGGGCTACGAGCAGTACGTC.

This chain joins TRBV15 and TRBJ1-5; 10 positions match TRBD1. The V and J ends lost 6 bases and 4 bases, in that order; junction bases with no gene match: 3. Germline V lookup: CDR1 LNHNV, CDR2 YYDKDF (reference sequence). The CDR3 spans 14 residues. This CDR3 is CATSLDRGNQPQHF. The CDR3 DNA reads TGTGCCACCAGTCTGGACAGGGGGAATCAGCCCCAGCATTTT.

This clonotype has more than one count but fewer than ten. This chain joins TRBV2 and TRBJ2-7; D tentatively fits TRBD1 or TRBD2 (5 bases each). CDR3 length equals 13 residues. Germline V gene sequence: CDR1 SNHLY, CDR2 FYNNEI. Between the trimmed V and J ends, which lost 8 bases and 5 bases, there was a span of 16 bases. The CDR3 is CASRDPVLHEQYF. The CDR3 DNA sequence: TGTGCCAGCCGGGACCCCGTCCTGCACGAGCAGTACTTC.

A note on this clonotype: A much larger clone differs from this one at a single base, so this may be a read error. The V and J genes are TRBV7-2 and TRBJ2-5; 10 bases are shared with TRBD1. V was clipped by 3 bases and J by 4 bases; unmatched bases: 5. This CDR3 is 15 amino acids long. CDR1 and CDR2 from the germline V gene are SGHTA and FQGNSA. The CDR3 here is CASSLTGGGTETQYF. CDR3 sequence (DNA): TGTGCCAGCAGCTTGACAGGGGGCGGCACAGAGACCCAGTACTTC.

The chain couples TRBV7-9 to TRBJ1-3; TRBD1 matches 10 bases. The CDR3 has 14 amino acids. CDR1 is SEHNR and CDR2 is FQNEAQ in the germline V gene (reference sequence). The V gene end was trimmed by 6 bases and the J gene end by 2 bases; junction bases not matched to a gene: 1. The CDR3 spells CASSDRGPGNTIYF. CDR3 nucleotide sequence: TGTGCCAGCAGTGACAGGGGGCCTGGAAACACCATATATTTT. Combining the CDR3 with reference TRBV7-9 and TRBJ1-3 gives the whole variable domain DTGVSQNPRHKITKRGQNVTFRCDPISEHNRLYWYRQTLGQGPEFLTYFQNEAQLEKSRLLSDRFSAERPKGSFSTLEIQRTEQGDSAMYLCASSDRGPGNTIYFGEGSWLTVV.

In this sample, this clonotype turned up many times. The CDR3 sequence: CASSPRLSNEQFF. The DNA of the CDR3 is TGTGCCAGCAGTCCGAGGTTGTCCAATGAGCAGTTCTTC. The chain is built from TRBV12-3 or TRBV12-4 and TRBJ2-1, with unresolved D. The V gene lost 5 bases and the J gene lost 6 bases, with 11 bases spanning the gap. The CDR3 totals 13 residues.

This clonotype was counted at least ten times. The rearrangement uses TRBV12-5 and TRBJ1-1; D call uncertain. The CDR3 is 14 amino acids. Trimming left V 8 bases short and J 1 base short, with 14 bases between. Looked up from germline, CDR1 is LGHNT and CDR2 is FRNRAP. CDR3 nucleotides: TGTGCTAGTAAAGAGTCAGGCGCGAACACTGAAGCTTTCTTT. This sequence encodes CASKESGANTEAFF.